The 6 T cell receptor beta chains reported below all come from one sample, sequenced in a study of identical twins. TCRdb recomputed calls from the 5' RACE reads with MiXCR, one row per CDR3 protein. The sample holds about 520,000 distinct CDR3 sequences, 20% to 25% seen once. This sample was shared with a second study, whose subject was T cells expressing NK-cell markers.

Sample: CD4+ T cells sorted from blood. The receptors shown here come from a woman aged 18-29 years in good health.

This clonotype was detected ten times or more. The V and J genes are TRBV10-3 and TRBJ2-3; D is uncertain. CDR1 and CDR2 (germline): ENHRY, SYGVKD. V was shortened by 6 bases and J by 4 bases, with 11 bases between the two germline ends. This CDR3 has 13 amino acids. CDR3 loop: CAIRVGESDTQYF. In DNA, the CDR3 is TGTGCCATCAGGGTCGGAGAATCAGATACGCAGTATTTT.

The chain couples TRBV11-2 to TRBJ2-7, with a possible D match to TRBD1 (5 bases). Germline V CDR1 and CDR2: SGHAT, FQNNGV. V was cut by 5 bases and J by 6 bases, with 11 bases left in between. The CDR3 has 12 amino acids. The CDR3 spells CASSAGQAEQYF. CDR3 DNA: TGTGCCAGCAGCGCCGGACAAGCCGAGCAGTACTTC.

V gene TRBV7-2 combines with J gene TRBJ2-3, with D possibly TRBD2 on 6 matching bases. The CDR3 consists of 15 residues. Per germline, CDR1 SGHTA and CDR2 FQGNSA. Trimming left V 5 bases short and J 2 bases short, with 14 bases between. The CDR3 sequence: CASSPPGVFTDTQYF. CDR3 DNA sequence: TGTGCCAGCAGCCCCCCGGGGGTATTCACAGATACGCAGTATTTT.

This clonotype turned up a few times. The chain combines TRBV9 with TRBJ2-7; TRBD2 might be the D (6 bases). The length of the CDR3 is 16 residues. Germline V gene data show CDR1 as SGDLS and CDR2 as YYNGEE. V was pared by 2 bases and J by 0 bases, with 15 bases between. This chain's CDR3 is CASSVGRTTSSYEQYF. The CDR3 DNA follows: TGTGCCAGCAGCGTTGGGAGGACTACTAGCTCCTACGAGCAGTACTTC. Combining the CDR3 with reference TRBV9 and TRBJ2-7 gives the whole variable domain DSGVTQTPKHLITATGQRVTLRCSPRSGDLSVYWYQQSLDQGLQFLIQYYNGEERAKGNILERFSAQQFPDLHSELNLSSLELGDSALYFCASSVGRTTSSYEQYFGPGTRLTVT.

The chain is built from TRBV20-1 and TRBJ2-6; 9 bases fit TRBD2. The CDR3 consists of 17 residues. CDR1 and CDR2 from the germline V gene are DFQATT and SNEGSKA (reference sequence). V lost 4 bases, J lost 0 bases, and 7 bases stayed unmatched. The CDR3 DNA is TGCAGTGCTATAAGCGGGGGGTCCGTCTCTGGGGCCAACGTCCTGACTTTC. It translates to CSAISGGSVSGANVLTF.

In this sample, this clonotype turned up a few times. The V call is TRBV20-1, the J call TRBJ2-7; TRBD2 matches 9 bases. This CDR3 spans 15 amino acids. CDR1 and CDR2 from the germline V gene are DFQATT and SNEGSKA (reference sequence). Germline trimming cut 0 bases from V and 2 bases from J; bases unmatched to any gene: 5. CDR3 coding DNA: TGCAGTGCTAGAGATCCCGCTAGCGGGACCTACGAGCAGTACTTC. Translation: CSARDPASGTYEQYF.